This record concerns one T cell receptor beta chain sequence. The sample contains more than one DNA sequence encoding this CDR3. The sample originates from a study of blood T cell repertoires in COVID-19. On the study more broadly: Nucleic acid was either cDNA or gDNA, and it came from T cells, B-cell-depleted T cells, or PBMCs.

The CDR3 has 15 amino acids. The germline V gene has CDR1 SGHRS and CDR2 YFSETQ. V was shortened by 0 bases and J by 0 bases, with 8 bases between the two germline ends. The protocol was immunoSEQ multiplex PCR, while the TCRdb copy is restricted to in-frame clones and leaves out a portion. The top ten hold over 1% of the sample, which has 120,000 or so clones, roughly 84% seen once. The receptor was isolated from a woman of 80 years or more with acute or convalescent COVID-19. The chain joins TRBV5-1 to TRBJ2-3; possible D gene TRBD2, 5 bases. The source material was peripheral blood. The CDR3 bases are TGCGCCAGCAGCTTGGCGGGGTATAGCACAGATACGCAGTATTTT. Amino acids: CASSLAGYSTDTQYF.